The 9 T cell receptor beta chains reported below all come from one sample, sequenced in a study of blood T cell repertoires in COVID-19. Some clones are missing from TCRdb's copy, which holds only in-frame ones; the method was immunoSEQ multiplex PCR. The profile shows roughly 290,000 clones, about 85% of them singletons. Sequenced: peripheral blood. The receptor source for this set is a human donor with COVID-19, enrolled during active disease. The donor label of this sample is uncertain.

The chain is built from TRBV5-6 and TRBJ2-3; 11 nucleotides match TRBD2. The CDR3 covers 17 residues. From germline, CDR1 is SGHDT and CDR2 YYEEEE. V was clipped by 0 bases and J by 0 bases; unmatched bases: 3. The chain's CDR3 is CASSLATSGMSTDTQYF. The DNA for the CDR3 is TGTGCCAGCAGCTTGGCGACTAGCGGGATGAGCACAGATACGCAGTATTTT.

This clone was seen a handful of times. The chain uses TRBV28 and TRBJ1-3; D is possibly TRBD1 (5 bases). The CDR3 contains 15 residues. Germline V gives CDR1 MDHEN, CDR2 SYDVKM. Trimming removed 1 base from V and 0 bases from J, with 7 bases in between. The CDR3 DNA reads TGTGCCAGCAGTTTATTACAGGACTCTGGAAACACCATATATTTT. Its translation is CASSLLQDSGNTIYF. Full variable domain (remainder filled in from reference TRBV28 and TRBJ1-3): DVKVTQSSRYLVKRTGEKVFLECVQDMDHENMFWYRQDPGLGLRLIYFSYDVKMKEKGDIPEGYSVSREKKERFSLILESASTNQTSMYLCASSLLQDSGNTIYFGEGSWLTVV.

V is TRBV9 and J is TRBJ2-3; TRBD2 matches 8 bases. CDR3 size: 15 residues. Per the germline V gene, CDR1 is SGDLS and CDR2 is YYNGEE. Trimming removed 5 bases from V and 3 bases from J; junction bases left unmatched: 8. CDR3: CASSRAGGGTDTQYF. As DNA, the CDR3 is TGTGCCAGCAGTAGGGCGGGAGGCGGTACAGATACGCAGTATTTT.

The chain has TRBV6-5 and TRBJ1-2; 8 positions agree with TRBD1. Trimming cost V 6 bases and J 4 bases; bases outside gene matches: 10. This CDR3 comprises 15 residues. Germline V lookup: CDR1 MNHEY, CDR2 SVGAGI. CDR3 sequence (DNA): TGTGCCAGCAGCCTGGACAGGGAGATACCCTATGGCTACACCTTC. As protein: CASSLDREIPYGYTF.

The rearrangement joins TRBV3-1 (or the pseudogene TRBV3-2) to TRBJ1-1; weak D call: TRBD1 (5 bases). Germline V lookup: CDR1 LGHDT, CDR2 YNNKEL (reference sequence). There are 15 residues in the CDR3. The V end lost 2 bases, the J end lost 3 bases, and 13 bases lay between the germline ends. CDR3 residues: CASSQLGTGDTEAFF. In DNA, the CDR3 is TGTGCCAGCAGCCAACTCGGGACGGGGGACACTGAAGCTTTCTTT.

V and J are TRBV6-2 or TRBV6-3 and TRBJ1-1; D is possibly TRBD1 (5 bases). V was pared by 3 bases and J by 2 bases, with 10 bases between. The CDR3 extends over 14 amino acids. Looked up from germline, CDR1 is MNHEY and CDR2 is SVGEGT. The CDR3 sequence is CASSYGGVNTEAFF. CDR3 DNA sequence: TGTGCCAGCAGTTATGGAGGGGTCAACACTGAAGCTTTCTTT.

The chain links TRBV6-5 to TRBJ1-5; 9 nucleotides agree with TRBD1. This CDR3 is built from 13 residues. V gave up 8 bases and J gave up 7 bases; unmatched junction bases: 6. The germline V gene encodes CDR1 MNHEY and CDR2 SVGAGI. The CDR3 is CASAGTGFQPQHF. The CDR3 nucleotides read TGTGCCAGCGCCGGGACAGGGTTCCAGCCCCAGCATTTT.

The rearrangement joins TRBV5-5 to TRBJ1-5, with 7 bases fitting TRBD1. The CDR3 loop spans 14 amino acids. V lost 4 bases, J lost 4 bases, and 5 bases stayed unmatched. Germline assignment: CDR1 SGHKS and CDR2 YYEKEE (reference sequence). CDR3 nucleotide sequence: TGTGCCAGCAGCGCGACAGGGTGGAATCAGCCCCAGCATTTT. Translation: CASSATGWNQPQHF.

The V call is TRBV7-9, the J call TRBJ2-1; TRBD2 matches 10 bases. The germline CDR1 and CDR2 sequences are SEHNR and FQNEAQ (reference sequence). This CDR3 spans 17 amino acids. Germline trimming cut 4 bases from V and 5 bases from J; bases unmatched to any gene: 11. CDR3 sequence (DNA): TGTGCCAGCAGCTCCGGAGCGGGAGGGCTTGGTCACAATGAGCAGTTCTTC. Translation gives CASSSGAGGLGHNEQFF.